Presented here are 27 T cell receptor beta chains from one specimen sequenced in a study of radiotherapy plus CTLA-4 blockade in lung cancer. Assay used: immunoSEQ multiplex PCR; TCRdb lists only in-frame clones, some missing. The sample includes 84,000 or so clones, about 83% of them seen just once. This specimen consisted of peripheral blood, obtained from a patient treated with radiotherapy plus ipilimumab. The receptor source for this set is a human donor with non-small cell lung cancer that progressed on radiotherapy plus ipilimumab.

CDR3 protein: CASSPRGTNYGYTF. The CDR3 DNA is TGTGCCAGCAGCCCCAGGGGGACTAACTATGGCTACACCTTC. The chain employs TRBV5-8 and TRBJ1-2, with 7 bases aligning to TRBD1. Losses at the gene ends were 4 bases for V and 0 bases for J; bases not matched to a gene: 3. CDR1 SGHTS and CDR2 YDEGEE come from the germline V gene. The CDR3 totals 14 residues.

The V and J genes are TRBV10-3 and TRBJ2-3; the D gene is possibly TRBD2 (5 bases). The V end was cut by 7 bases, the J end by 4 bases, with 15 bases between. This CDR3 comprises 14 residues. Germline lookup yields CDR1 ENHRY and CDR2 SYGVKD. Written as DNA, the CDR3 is TGTGCCATCACCCGGGCTAGCAGGCCAGATACGCAGTATTTT. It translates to CAITRASRPDTQYF.

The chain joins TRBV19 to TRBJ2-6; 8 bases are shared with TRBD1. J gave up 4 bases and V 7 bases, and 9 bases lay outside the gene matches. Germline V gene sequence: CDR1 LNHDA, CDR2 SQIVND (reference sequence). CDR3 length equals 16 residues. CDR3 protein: CASNDPGQGGANVLTF. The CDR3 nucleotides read TGTGCCAGTAACGATCCCGGACAGGGCGGGGCCAACGTCCTGACTTTC.

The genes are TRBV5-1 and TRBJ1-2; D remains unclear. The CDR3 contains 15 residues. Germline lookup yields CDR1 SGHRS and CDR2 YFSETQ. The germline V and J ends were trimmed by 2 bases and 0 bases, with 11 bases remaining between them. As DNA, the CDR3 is TGCGCCAGCAGCTTAGAGGGCACCACTAACTATGGCTACACCTTC. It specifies CASSLEGTTNYGYTF.

The CDR3 region is CATSSFQRSTDTQYF. The CDR3 DNA sequence: TGTGCCACCAGCAGTTTTCAGCGGAGCACAGATACGCAGTATTTT. V is TRBV15 and J is TRBJ2-3; D is possibly TRBD2 (5 bases). The CDR3 consists of 15 residues. The V end lost 3 bases, the J end lost 0 bases, and 10 bases lay between the germline ends. Germline V gene lookup returns CDR1 LNHNV and CDR2 YYDKDF (reference sequence).

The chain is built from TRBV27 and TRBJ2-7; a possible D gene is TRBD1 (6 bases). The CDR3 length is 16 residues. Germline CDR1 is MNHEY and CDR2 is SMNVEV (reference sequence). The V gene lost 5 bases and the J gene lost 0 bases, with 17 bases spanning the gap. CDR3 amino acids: CASSPTLGQPSYEQYF. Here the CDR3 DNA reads TGTGCCAGCAGTCCGACCCTTGGACAGCCCTCCTACGAGCAGTACTTC.

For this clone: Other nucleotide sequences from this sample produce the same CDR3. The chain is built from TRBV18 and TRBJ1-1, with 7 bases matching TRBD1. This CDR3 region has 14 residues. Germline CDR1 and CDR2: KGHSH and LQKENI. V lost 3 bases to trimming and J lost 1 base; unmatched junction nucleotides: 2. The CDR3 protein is CASSPRTGNTEAFF. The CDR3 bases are TGTGCCAGCTCACCGAGGACAGGGAACACTGAAGCTTTCTTT.

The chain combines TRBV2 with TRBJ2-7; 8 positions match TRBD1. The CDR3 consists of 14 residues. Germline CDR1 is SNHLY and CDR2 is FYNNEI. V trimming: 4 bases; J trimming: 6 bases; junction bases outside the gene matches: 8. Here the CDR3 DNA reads TGTGCCAGCAGTGTAAGGCAGGGGGCCGGCGAGCAGTACTTC. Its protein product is CASSVRQGAGEQYF.

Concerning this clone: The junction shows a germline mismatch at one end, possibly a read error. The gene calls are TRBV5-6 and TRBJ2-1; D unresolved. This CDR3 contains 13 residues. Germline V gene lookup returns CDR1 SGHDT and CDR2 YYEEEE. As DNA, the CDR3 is TGTGCCAGCAGCCCCAAGACTGACAATGAGCGGTTCTTC. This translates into CASSPKTDNERFF.

In DNA form, the CDR3 reads TGTGCCAGCAGCTGGACAGGGGGCGCGGGAAACACTGAAGCTTTCTTT. Translation gives CASSWTGGAGNTEAFF. The V call is TRBV7-2, the J call TRBJ1-1, with 11 bases matching TRBD1. V shed 4 bases and J 2 bases; nucleotides not matched to a gene: 6. The CDR3 consists of 16 residues. The germline CDR1 and CDR2 sequences are SGHTA and FQGNSA.

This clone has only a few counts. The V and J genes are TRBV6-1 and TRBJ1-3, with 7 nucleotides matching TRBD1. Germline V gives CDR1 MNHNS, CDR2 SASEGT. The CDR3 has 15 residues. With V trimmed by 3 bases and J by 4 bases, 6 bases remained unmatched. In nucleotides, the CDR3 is TGTGCCAGCAGTGACCAACCGGGACAGGGAAACACCATATATTTT. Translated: CASSDQPGQGNTIYF.

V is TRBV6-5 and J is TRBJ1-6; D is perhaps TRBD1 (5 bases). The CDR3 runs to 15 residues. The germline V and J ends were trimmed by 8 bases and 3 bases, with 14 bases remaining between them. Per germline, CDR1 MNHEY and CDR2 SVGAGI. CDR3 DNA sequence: TGTGCCAGCTCCTCCGGGGGGGGCTATAATTCACCCCTCCACTTT. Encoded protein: CASSSGGGYNSPLHF.

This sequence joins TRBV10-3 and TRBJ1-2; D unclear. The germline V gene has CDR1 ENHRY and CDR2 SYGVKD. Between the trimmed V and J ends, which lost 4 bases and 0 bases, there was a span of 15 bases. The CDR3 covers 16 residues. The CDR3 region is CAISADPDAPNYGYTF. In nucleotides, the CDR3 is TGTGCCATCAGTGCGGACCCAGATGCTCCTAACTATGGCTACACCTTC.

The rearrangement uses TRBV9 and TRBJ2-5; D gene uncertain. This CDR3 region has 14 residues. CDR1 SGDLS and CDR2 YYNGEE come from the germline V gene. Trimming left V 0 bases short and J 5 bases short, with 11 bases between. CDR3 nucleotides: TGTGCCAGCAGCGTAGGAGCAGGTGGGGAGACCCAGTACTTC. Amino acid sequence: CASSVGAGGETQYF.

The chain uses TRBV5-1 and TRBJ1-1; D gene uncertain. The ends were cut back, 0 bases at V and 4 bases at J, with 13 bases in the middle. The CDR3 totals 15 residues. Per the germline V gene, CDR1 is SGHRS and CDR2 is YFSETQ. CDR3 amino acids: CASSLVPGSITEAFF. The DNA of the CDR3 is TGCGCCAGCAGCTTGGTGCCGGGTAGCATCACTGAAGCTTTCTTT.

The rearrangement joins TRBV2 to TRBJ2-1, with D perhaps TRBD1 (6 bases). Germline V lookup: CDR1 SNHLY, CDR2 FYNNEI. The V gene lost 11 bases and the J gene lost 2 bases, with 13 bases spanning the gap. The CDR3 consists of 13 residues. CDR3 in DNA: TGTGCCGGACAGTCGGGGACCTACAATGAGCAGTTCTTC. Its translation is CAGQSGTYNEQFF.

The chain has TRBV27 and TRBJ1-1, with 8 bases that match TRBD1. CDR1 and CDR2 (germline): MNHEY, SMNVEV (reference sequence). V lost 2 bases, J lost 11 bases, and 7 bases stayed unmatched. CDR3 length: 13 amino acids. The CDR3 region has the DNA TGTGCCAGCAGTTTAAATGGACAGGGAGGGGCTTTCTTT. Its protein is CASSLNGQGGAFF.

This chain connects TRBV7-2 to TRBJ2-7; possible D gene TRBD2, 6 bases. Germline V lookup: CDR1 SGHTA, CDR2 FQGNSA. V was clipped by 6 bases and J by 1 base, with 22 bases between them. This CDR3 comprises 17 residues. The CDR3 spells CASSLNWAGRGSYEQYF. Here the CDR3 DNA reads TGTGCCAGCAGTTTAAATTGGGCGGGAAGGGGATCCTACGAGCAGTACTTC.

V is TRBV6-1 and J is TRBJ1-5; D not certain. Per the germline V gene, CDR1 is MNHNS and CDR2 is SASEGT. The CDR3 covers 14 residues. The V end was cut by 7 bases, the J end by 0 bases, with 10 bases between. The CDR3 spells CASKRTYSNQPQHF. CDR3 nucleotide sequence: TGTGCCAGCAAAAGGACGTATAGCAATCAGCCCCAGCATTTT.

Here the CDR3 DNA reads TGTGCCAGCAGCTCCTTACTAGCGGGGCCTGAGGAGCAGTTCTTC. Translated, it gives CASSSLLAGPEEQFF. This chain uses TRBV7-2 with TRBJ2-1; 10 bases are shared with TRBD2. In germline, CDR1 is SGHTA, CDR2 FQGNSA. The CDR3 spans 15 residues. V trimming: 4 bases; J trimming: 10 bases; junction bases outside the gene matches: 10.

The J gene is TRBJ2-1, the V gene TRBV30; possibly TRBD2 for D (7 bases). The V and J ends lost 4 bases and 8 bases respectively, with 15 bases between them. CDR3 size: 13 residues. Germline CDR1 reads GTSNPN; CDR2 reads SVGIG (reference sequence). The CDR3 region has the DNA TGTGCCTGGAACTTCCGGGGGGCCGATGAGCAGTTCTTC. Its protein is CAWNFRGADEQFF.

The CDR3 bases are TGTGCCAGCTCACCGGGCCGACAAGGGGAAAAACTGTTTTTT. Its translation is CASSPGRQGEKLFF. This rearrangement joins TRBV18 to TRBJ1-4; no definite D call. V shed 3 bases and J shed 8 bases, with 13 bases lying between them. This CDR3 spans 14 amino acids. Germline loops: CDR1 KGHSH, CDR2 LQKENI.

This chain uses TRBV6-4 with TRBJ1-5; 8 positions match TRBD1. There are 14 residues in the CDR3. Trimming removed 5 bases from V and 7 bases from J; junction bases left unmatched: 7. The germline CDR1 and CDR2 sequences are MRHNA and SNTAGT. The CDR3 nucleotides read TGTGCCAGCAGTCAAGACAGGGGAGGACAGCCCCAGCATTTT. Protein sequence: CASSQDRGGQPQHF.

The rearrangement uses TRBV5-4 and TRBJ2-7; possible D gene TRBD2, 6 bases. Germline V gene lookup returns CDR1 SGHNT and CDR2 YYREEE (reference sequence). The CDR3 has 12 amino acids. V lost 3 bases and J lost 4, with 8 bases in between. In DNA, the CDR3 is TGTGCCAGCAGCTGGGGGGAATACGAGCAGTACTTC. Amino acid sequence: CASSWGEYEQYF.

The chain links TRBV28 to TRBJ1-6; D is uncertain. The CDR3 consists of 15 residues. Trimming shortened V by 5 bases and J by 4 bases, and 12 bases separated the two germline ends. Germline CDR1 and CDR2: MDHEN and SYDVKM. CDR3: CASSPPGRYNSPLHF. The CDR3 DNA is TGTGCCAGCAGTCCCCCAGGCCGGTATAATTCACCCCTCCACTTT.

CDR3 DNA sequence: TGTGCCAGCAGTGGGGGTCCTAATGAAAAACTGTTTTTT. This translates into CASSGGPNEKLFF. This chain connects TRBV6-1 to TRBJ1-4; D is undetermined. CDR1 MNHNS and CDR2 SASEGT come from the germline V gene. Between the trimmed V and J ends, which lost 4 bases and 3 bases, there was a span of 6 bases. The CDR3 has 13 amino acids.

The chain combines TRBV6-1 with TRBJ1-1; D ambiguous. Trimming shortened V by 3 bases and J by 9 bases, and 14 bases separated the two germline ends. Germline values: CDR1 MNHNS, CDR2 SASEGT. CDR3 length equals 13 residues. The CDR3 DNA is TGTGCCAGCAGTGATGGGCCCTCTAGGCAAGCTTTCTTT. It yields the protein CASSDGPSRQAFF.